The rows below give T cell receptor beta chains drawn from one sample of a study of tumor-infiltrating lymphocytes in oesophageal squamous cell carcinoma. TCRdb reanalysed the PCR reads using MiXCR and keeps one entry per CDR3 protein. The repertoire has about 15,000 distinct CDR3 sequences, around half of them found once; the top ten carry approximately 35%. The sequencing input was esophageal tumor tissue. The receptors were gathered from a female donor with esophageal squamous cell carcinoma. Both conserved end residues are part of each CDR3. Each record gives: V gene, D gene, CDR3 length, J gene, clone size, CDR3 protein, CDR3 DNA. The D gene is left open where the match is weak. Clone size is not always given. Where it is, it says once, few, many or a class for expanded clones.

V gene: TRBV7-2; D gene: .; CDR3 length: 13; J gene: TRBJ2-2; clone size: .; CDR3 protein: CASSIGLHGELFF; CDR3 DNA: TGTGCCAGCAGCATCGGACTACACGGGGAGCTGTTTTTT
V gene: TRBV6-1; D gene: .; CDR3 length: 15; J gene: TRBJ2-6; clone size: .; CDR3 protein: CASSPLLSGANVLTF; CDR3 DNA: TGTGCCAGCAGTCCTCTACTCTCTGGGGCCAACGTCCTGACTTTC
V gene: TRBV12-3/TRBV12-4; D gene: TRBD1; CDR3 length: 17; J gene: TRBJ2-7; clone size: .; CDR3 protein: CASSDHLRQGQYYEQYF; CDR3 DNA: TGTGCCAGCAGTGACCACCTCCGACAGGGTCAGTACTACGAGCAGTACTTC
V gene: TRBV7-2; D gene: .; CDR3 length: 13; J gene: TRBJ2-1; clone size: .; CDR3 protein: CASSLDKVRGQSF; CDR3 DNA: TGTGCCAGCAGCTTAGATAAGGTCAGGGGCCAATCCTTC
V gene: TRBV7-2; D gene: .; CDR3 length: 14; J gene: TRBJ1-2; clone size: .; CDR3 protein: CASSLGPGNYGYTF; CDR3 DNA: TGTGCCAGCAGCTTAGGTCCCGGTAACTATGGCTACACCTTC
V gene: TRBV6-2/TRBV6-3; D gene: .; CDR3 length: 12; J gene: TRBJ2-1; clone size: once; CDR3 protein: CASRLDTNEQFF; CDR3 DNA: TGTGCCAGCAGACTAGACACTAATGAGCAGTTCTTC
V gene: TRBV7-3; D gene: .; CDR3 length: 15; J gene: TRBJ1-1; clone size: .; CDR3 protein: CASSPGQGKNTEAFF; CDR3 DNA: TGTGCCAGCAGCCCCGGCCAGGGCAAGAACACTGAAGCTTTCTTT
V gene: TRBV7-6; D gene: .; CDR3 length: 14; J gene: TRBJ2-1; clone size: .; CDR3 protein: CASSLVPIADEQFF; CDR3 DNA: TGTGCCAGCAGCTTAGTCCCTATAGCAGATGAGCAGTTCTTC
V gene: TRBV28; D gene: .; CDR3 length: 15; J gene: TRBJ1-2; clone size: many; CDR3 protein: CASSLTRITNYGYTF; CDR3 DNA: TGTGCCAGCAGTCTAACTAGGATCACTAACTATGGCTACACCTTC
V gene: TRBV12-3/TRBV12-4; D gene: .; CDR3 length: 14; J gene: TRBJ1-1; clone size: .; CDR3 protein: CASSRVAMNTEAFF; CDR3 DNA: TGTGCCAGCTCCAGAGTGGCAATGAACACTGAAGCTTTCTTT
V gene: TRBV18; D gene: TRBD1; CDR3 length: 14; J gene: TRBJ1-6; clone size: many; CDR3 protein: CASSKTGANSPLHF; CDR3 DNA: TGTGCCAGCTCAAAAACAGGGGCTAATTCACCCCTCCACTTT
V gene: TRBV10-2; D gene: TRBD1; CDR3 length: 15; J gene: TRBJ2-5; clone size: .; CDR3 protein: CASSDTGQGLETQYF; CDR3 DNA: TGCGCCAGCAGTGATACGGGACAGGGTTTGGAGACCCAGTACTTC
V gene: TRBV9; D gene: .; CDR3 length: 14; J gene: TRBJ2-1; clone size: .; CDR3 protein: CASSVGSGYNEQFF; CDR3 DNA: TGTGCCAGCAGCGTAGGTAGCGGATACAATGAGCAGTTCTTC
V gene: TRBV7-2; D gene: .; CDR3 length: 17; J gene: TRBJ2-6; clone size: .; CDR3 protein: CASSLDSGFRGANVLTF; CDR3 DNA: TGTGCCAGCAGCTTAGACTCGGGTTTTAGGGGGGCCAACGTCCTGACTTTC
V gene: TRBV7-8; D gene: .; CDR3 length: 18; J gene: TRBJ2-1; clone size: few; CDR3 protein: CASSLTTPGDGSYNEQFF; CDR3 DNA: TGTGCCAGCAGCTTAACCACCCCAGGGGATGGGTCCTACAATGAGCAGTTCTTC
V gene: TRBV7-2; D gene: TRBD1; CDR3 length: 14; J gene: TRBJ2-2; clone size: few; CDR3 protein: CASSLGQGAGELFF; CDR3 DNA: TGTGCCAGCAGCCTGGGACAGGGGGCCGGGGAGCTGTTTTTT
V gene: TRBV15; D gene: .; CDR3 length: 17; J gene: TRBJ2-7; clone size: few; CDR3 protein: CATSREGPASSYNEQYF; CDR3 DNA: TGTGCCACCAGCAGAGAGGGGCCGGCTAGCTCCTACAATGAGCAGTACTTC
V gene: TRBV28; D gene: TRBD1; CDR3 length: 15; J gene: TRBJ2-7; clone size: .; CDR3 protein: CASSYLGRGRYEQYF; CDR3 DNA: TGTGCCAGCAGCTATTTGGGCAGGGGGCGATACGAGCAGTACTTC
V gene: TRBV7-4; D gene: TRBD2; CDR3 length: 18; J gene: TRBJ2-3; clone size: few; CDR3 protein: CASSKTSGGARDTDTQYF; CDR3 DNA: TGTGCCAGCAGCAAGACTAGCGGGGGGGCTCGGGACACAGATACGCAGTATTTT
V gene: TRBV7-2; D gene: TRBD1; CDR3 length: 16; J gene: TRBJ1-1; clone size: .; CDR3 protein: CVSSPRTGGMNTEAFF; CDR3 DNA: TGTGTCAGCAGCCCCAGGACAGGGGGGATGAACACTGAAGCTTTCTTT
V gene: TRBV4-1; D gene: TRBD2; CDR3 length: 16; J gene: TRBJ2-7; clone size: many; CDR3 protein: CASSQETSARSYEQYF; CDR3 DNA: TGCGCCAGCAGCCAAGAGACTAGCGCGCGCTCCTACGAGCAGTACTTC
V gene: TRBV6-6; D gene: TRBD2; CDR3 length: 17; J gene: TRBJ2-4; clone size: .; CDR3 protein: CASSYGKLAGVNNEQYF; CDR3 DNA: TGTGCCAGCAGTTACGGGAAACTAGCGGGAGTTAATAATGAGCAGTACTTC
V gene: TRBV7-7; D gene: .; CDR3 length: 13; J gene: TRBJ2-5; clone size: .; CDR3 protein: CASSFVEQETQYF; CDR3 DNA: TGTGCTAGCAGCTTTGTAGAGCAAGAGACCCAGTACTTC
V gene: TRBV7-2; D gene: TRBD1; CDR3 length: 13; J gene: TRBJ2-7; clone size: many; CDR3 protein: CASSRGQTYEQYF; CDR3 DNA: TGTGCCAGCAGCCGGGGACAGACCTACGAGCAGTACTTC
V gene: TRBV7-2; D gene: TRBD2; CDR3 length: 14; J gene: TRBJ2-7; clone size: .; CDR3 protein: CASSLSTSSYEQYF; CDR3 DNA: TGTGCCAGCAGCCTGTCGACTAGCTCGTACGAGCAGTACTTC
V gene: TRBV7-2; D gene: .; CDR3 length: 15; J gene: TRBJ2-3; clone size: .; CDR3 protein: CASSLVTASTDTQYF; CDR3 DNA: TGTGCCAGCAGCTTAGTTACAGCTAGCACAGATACGCAGTATTTT
V gene: TRBV7-6; D gene: TRBD2; CDR3 length: 20; J gene: TRBJ2-1; clone size: .; CDR3 protein: CASSLAQPGGASGSYNEQFF; CDR3 DNA: TGTGCCAGCAGCTTAGCGCAACCGGGGGGGGCAAGCGGATCCTACAATGAGCAGTTCTTC
V gene: TRBV7-6; D gene: TRBD2; CDR3 length: 16; J gene: TRBJ2-3; clone size: few; CDR3 protein: CASSSTAGASTDTQYF; CDR3 DNA: TGTGCCAGCAGCTCCACAGCGGGAGCTAGCACAGATACGCAGTATTTT
V gene: TRBV24-1; D gene: .; CDR3 length: 13; J gene: TRBJ2-1; clone size: .; CDR3 protein: CATSEGTPKKQFF; CDR3 DNA: TGTGCCACCAGTGAGGGGACACCGAAGAAGCAGTTCTTC
V gene: TRBV7-3; D gene: .; CDR3 length: 14; J gene: TRBJ2-6; clone size: .; CDR3 protein: CASSSSSGANVLTF; CDR3 DNA: TGTGCCAGCAGCTCTAGTTCTGGGGCCAACGTCCTGACTTTC
V gene: TRBV6-1; D gene: .; CDR3 length: 12; J gene: TRBJ2-3; clone size: .; CDR3 protein: CASSRSTDTQYF; CDR3 DNA: TGTGCCAGCAGCCGTAGCACAGATACGCAGTATTTT
V gene: TRBV12-3/TRBV12-4; D gene: .; CDR3 length: 15; J gene: TRBJ1-1; clone size: .; CDR3 protein: CASSLYSQANTEAFF; CDR3 DNA: TGTGCCAGCAGTTTATATAGTCAGGCGAACACTGAAGCTTTCTTT